This T cell receptor beta chain was captured by sequencing in a study of naive and memory T cell subsets. Study-level results: This RNA-based method may be sensitive to activation-related transcript changes.

This clonotype showed up many times. The antigen is undetermined. An oligonucleotide containing a UMI was ligated to the 3' end of TCR cDNA. Adult healthy volunteers gave 2.5 ml peripheral blood for whole-blood RNA. Reverse transcription used DNase-treated unsorted total RNA, aiming for 1 to 1000 ng. The CDR3 totals 21 residues. The V and J ends lost 3 bases and 2 bases respectively, with 30 bases between them. The SP2 primer and nested alpha and beta constant region primers amplified ligated cDNA in four rounds. Reverse transcription of blood and skin TCR RNA was primed at alpha and beta constant regions. A single record per CDR3 protein comes from TCRdb applying MiXCR to the 5' RACE reads. This table has tens of thousands of distinct CDR3 sequences, approximately 6.6% appearing once.

The receptor was isolated from a male donor in good health. V and J are TRBV12-3 or TRBV12-4 and TRBJ2-3; D is possibly TRBD1 (6 bases). DNA for the CDR3: TGTGCCAGCAGTTTCTACTCACAGGGTATCCCAATACAGCACAACACAGATACGCAGTATTTT. Protein product: CASSFYSQGIPIQHNTDTQYF.